What follows are 30 T cell receptor beta chains derived from one specimen sequenced in a study of T-cell reconstitution after alpha-beta-depleted transplantation in children. A TCRbeta library incorporating unique molecular identifiers was prepared. Each CDR3 protein is one row after TCRdb ran MiXCR on the PCR reads. The sample consists of more than 400,000 distinct CDR3 sequences, around two fifths of them appearing once. Sequenced here: PBMCs, sampled before TCRalphabeta/CD19-depleted stem cell transplant. These TCRs come from a girl between 2 and 10 years old with aplastic anemia, due to receive a stem cell transplant.

The V and J genes are TRBV20-1 and TRBJ2-1, with D uncertain. Trimming took off 2 bases at V and 2 bases at J, with 13 bases between the two ends. Looked up from germline, CDR1 is DFQATT and CDR2 is SNEGSKA (reference sequence). The CDR3 sequence is 15 residues long. Written as DNA, the CDR3 is TGCAGTGCTAGACCCCGAGGCCTTGCCTACAATGAGCAGTTCTTC. It translates to CSARPRGLAYNEQFF.

Comments on this clonotype: A much larger clone differs by one base, so this may be a read error. The chain recombines TRBV6-2 or TRBV6-3 with TRBJ2-5; D is unclear. Per germline, CDR1 MNHEY and CDR2 SVGEGT. The CDR3 has 13 residues. Trimming removed 4 bases from V and 4 bases from J, with 10 bases in between. The CDR3 sequence: CASSFVYPETQYF. In nucleotides, the CDR3 is TGTGCCAGCAGTTTCGTGTACCCAGAGACCCAGTACTTC.

The rearrangement links TRBV5-1 to TRBJ2-2, with TRBD2 matching 7 bases. The V gene's germline CDR1 is SGHRS and CDR2 YFSETQ. The CDR3 totals 16 residues. Unmatched junction bases numbered 11, after V lost 3 bases and J lost 6 bases. The CDR3 DNA follows: TGCGCCAGCAGCTCCCAAAGGACTAGGGCCCCCGGGGAGCTGTTTTTT. It translates to CASSSQRTRAPGELFF.

This clonotype has a handful of counts. V and J are TRBV9 and TRBJ1-1; D perhaps matches TRBD1 (5 bases). Per the germline V gene, CDR1 is SGDLS and CDR2 is YYNGEE. V gave up 7 bases and J gave up 2 bases, with 18 bases separating them. This CDR3 has 15 amino acids. CDR3 loop: CASSRVGDLNTEAFF. CDR3 nucleotide sequence: TGTGCCAGCTCCCGGGTGGGGGACCTCAACACTGAAGCTTTCTTT.

A few counts support this clonotype. DNA for the CDR3: TGTGCCAGCAGTAGTACTAGTCCCGATGAGCAGTTCTTC. It codes for CASSSTSPDEQFF. The rearrangement links TRBV4-2 to TRBJ2-1, with D possibly TRBD2 on 5 matching bases. V was trimmed by 6 bases and J by 8 bases, leaving 14 bases between them. Germline V CDR1 and CDR2: LGHNA, YNFKEQ. This CDR3 has 13 amino acids.

V gene TRBV7-9 combines with J gene TRBJ2-7; 10 bases map to TRBD2. The V gene end was trimmed by 1 base and the J gene end by 5 bases; junction bases not matched to a gene: 5. The length of the CDR3 is 15 residues. The V gene's germline CDR1 is SEHNR and CDR2 FQNEAQ (reference sequence). The CDR3 bases are TGTGCCAGCAGCTTAGGAGCGGGGGGGCACAACGAGCAGTACTTC. Amino acid sequence: CASSLGAGGHNEQYF.

CDR3 loop: CASSLGSGRAANEQFF. CDR3 coding DNA: TGCGCCAGCAGCTTGGGGAGCGGGAGGGCCGCCAATGAGCAGTTCTTC. The chain employs TRBV5-1 and TRBJ2-1; 10 nucleotides line up with TRBD2. CDR1 and CDR2 (germline): SGHRS, YFSETQ. The CDR3 runs 16 residues. V gave up 0 bases and J gave up 6 bases; unmatched junction bases: 6.

The chain links TRBV20-1 to TRBJ2-7; D gene uncertain. V was trimmed by 2 bases and J by 0 bases, leaving 11 bases between them. Germline values: CDR1 DFQATT, CDR2 SNEGSKA (reference sequence). This CDR3 spans 14 amino acids. CDR3 sequence (DNA): TGCAGTGCTAGATTCGCGGATAGCTCCTACGAGCAGTACTTC. Amino acids: CSARFADSSYEQYF.

This clonotype was picked up many times. The chain uses TRBV5-1 and TRBJ1-1, with D possibly being TRBD1 (6 bases). In germline, CDR1 is SGHRS, CDR2 YFSETQ. V lost 4 bases and J 1 base, leaving 14 bases between the germline ends. The CDR3 extends over 15 amino acids. The CDR3 coding sequence is TGCGCCAGCAGCAAGGTGACAGGACCGAACACTGAAGCTTTCTTT. Translating gives CASSKVTGPNTEAFF.

This clonotype has only a few counts. The V call is TRBV20-1, the J call TRBJ2-7; 7 bases match TRBD1. The V and J ends lost 0 bases and 1 base, in that order; junction bases with no gene match: 6. CDR3 length equals 15 residues. The germline CDR1 and CDR2 sequences are DFQATT and SNEGSKA (reference sequence). Written as DNA, the CDR3 is TGCAGTGCTAGAGATCCAGCAGGGGGTTCCTACGAGCAGTACTTC. Translation gives CSARDPAGGSYEQYF.

CDR3 protein: CATSRGAGRDGETQYF. The CDR3 DNA sequence: TGTGCCACCAGCAGAGGTGCGGGCAGGGACGGGGAGACCCAGTACTTC. The rearrangement links TRBV15 to TRBJ2-5; D possibly matches TRBD1 or TRBD2 (5 bases each). CDR3 size: 16 residues. V gave up 1 base and J gave up 5 bases, with 17 bases separating them. CDR1 and CDR2 from the germline V gene are LNHNV and YYDKDF (reference sequence).

This clonotype was detected a few times. The chain recombines TRBV21-1 with TRBJ2-1; no check of the table's D call, TRBD1, against the DNA was made. TRBV21-1 is flagged as a pseudogene. This CDR3 comprises 15 residues. The CDR3: CASSRPPRSYNEQFF. Here the CDR3 DNA reads TGTGCCAGCAGCAGACCCCCCCGCTCCTACAATGAGCAGTTCTTC.

The chain uses TRBV5-1 and TRBJ2-1; D call uncertain. Germline V gene sequence: CDR1 SGHRS, CDR2 YFSETQ. The CDR3 totals 16 residues. Trimming took 0 bases from V and 5 from J, leaving 15 bases between them. CDR3 nucleotide sequence: TGCGCCAGCAGCTTGGGGACGACCGGATGGGACAATGAGCAGTTCTTC. This codes for CASSLGTTGWDNEQFF. The variable domain in full, with the rest retrieved from reference TRBV5-1 and TRBJ2-1, is KAGVTQTPRYLIKTRGQQVTLSCSPISGHRSVSWYQQTPGQGLQFLFEYFSETQRNKGNFPGRFSGRQFSNSRSEMNVSTLELGDSALYLCASSLGTTGWDNEQFFGPGTRLTVL.

This clonotype was counted at least ten times. This chain links TRBV20-1 with TRBJ2-1, with 7 bases that match TRBD2. The J segment lost 6 bases and the V segment lost 0 bases, leaving 20 bases of the junction unmatched. Germline CDR1 is DFQATT and CDR2 is SNEGSKA (reference sequence). The CDR3 runs to 19 residues. CDR3 nucleotide sequence: TGCAGTGCTAGAGATCCGCGTCGCGGGAGCGCTTTCGTTTCCAATGAGCAGTTCTTC. It codes for CSARDPRRGSAFVSNEQFF.

The table lists this clonotype with a few counts. CDR3 amino acids: CSAIGAGRETQYF. The CDR3 DNA reads as TGCAGTGCTATTGGAGCGGGAAGAGAGACCCAGTACTTC. The V gene is TRBV20-1, the J gene TRBJ2-5; 7 bases map to TRBD2. The CDR3 has 13 amino acids. The ends lost 4 bases at V and 4 bases at J; junction bases unmatched: 6. Germline values: CDR1 DFQATT, CDR2 SNEGSKA (reference sequence).

Turning to this clonotype: Given a much more abundant clone one base away, this may be a read error. The chain uses TRBV12-3 or TRBV12-4 and TRBJ2-7, with TRBD2 as a possible D gene (6 bases). The CDR3 is 16 residues long. The DNA for the CDR3 is TGTGCCAGCAGTTTAGCGCGGGCGGGAAGAGCTCACGAGCAGTCCTTC. This translates into CASSLARAGRAHEQSF.

This chain joins TRBV12-3 or TRBV12-4 and TRBJ2-7; D remains ambiguous. The V gene lost 3 bases and the J gene lost 5 bases, with 8 bases spanning the gap. CDR3 length equals 12 residues. The CDR3 DNA reads as TGTGCCAGCAGTTTGTATGTACACGAGCAGTACTTC. As protein: CASSLYVHEQYF.

This clonotype has a count of ten or more. The chain is built from TRBV20-1 and TRBJ1-5; D not certain. The germline V gene has CDR1 DFQATT and CDR2 SNEGSKA (reference sequence). This CDR3 spans 15 amino acids. Trimming removed 3 bases from V and 1 base from J, with 13 bases in between. The CDR3: CSAREAGLSNQPQHF. The CDR3 DNA reads as TGCAGTGCTAGGGAGGCAGGACTCAGCAATCAGCCCCAGCATTTT.

This clonotype has a handful of counts. The V gene is TRBV7-2, the J gene TRBJ2-1, with 9 positions matching TRBD2. The V gene's germline CDR1 is SGHTA and CDR2 FQGNSA. This CDR3 comprises 15 residues. V lost 6 bases, J lost 5 bases, and 8 bases stayed unmatched. The CDR3: CASREGSGSHNEQFF. The CDR3 region has the DNA TGTGCCAGCAGAGAGGGTAGCGGGAGTCACAATGAGCAGTTCTTC.

V usage is TRBV4-1 and J usage is TRBJ2-7; D is perhaps TRBD1 or TRBD2 (6 bases each). CDR3 size: 16 residues. The ends were cut back, 3 bases at V and 5 bases at J, with 20 bases in the middle. Germline loops: CDR1 MGHRA, CDR2 YSYEKL. The CDR3 nucleotides are TGCGCCAGCAGCCAGAATCCCGGGACAAGGGGGGACGAGCAGTACTTC. The encoded protein is CASSQNPGTRGDEQYF.

This clonotype was counted only a few times. The chain couples TRBV7-6 to TRBJ2-1, with a possible D match to TRBD2 (6 bases). The CDR3 runs 15 residues. V lost 7 bases to trimming and J lost 0 bases, with 13 bases between them. CDR1 is SGHVS, CDR2 FNYEAQ, per germline. The CDR3 nucleotides are TGTGCCAGCAATGACGGGGGTGGCTCCTACAATGAGCAGTTCTTC. Encoded protein: CASNDGGGSYNEQFF.

The rearrangement links TRBV6-1 to TRBJ2-7; TRBD1 is a possible D gene (6 bases). This CDR3 is built from 14 residues. The ends were cut back, 4 bases at V and 0 bases at J, with 10 bases in the middle. Looked up from germline, CDR1 is MNHNS and CDR2 is SASEGT. The CDR3 sequence is CASSGQEFSYEQYF. The CDR3 region has the DNA TGTGCCAGCAGTGGACAGGAATTCTCCTACGAGCAGTACTTC.

The chain is built from TRBV12-3 or TRBV12-4 and TRBJ2-3; TRBD2 might be the D (6 bases). CDR3 length equals 15 residues. Trimming stripped 1 base from V and 8 bases from J, with 16 bases between. CDR3 residues: CASSLGAGVGSTQYF. CDR3 bases: TGTGCCAGCAGTTTAGGAGCGGGTGTCGGGTCTACGCAGTATTTT.

This clonotype was counted many times. V and J are TRBV7-9 and TRBJ2-1; 9 bases fit TRBD2. Germline V CDR1 and CDR2: SEHNR, FQNEAQ (reference sequence). The trim removed 1 base at V and 4 bases at J, leaving 2 bases unmatched. CDR3 length: 15 residues. CDR3 sequence: CASSLDSGGYNEQFF. The CDR3 DNA follows: TGTGCCAGCAGCTTAGATAGCGGGGGATACAATGAGCAGTTCTTC.

This chain uses TRBV7-8 with TRBJ2-1; 9 nucleotides line up with TRBD1. This CDR3 has 17 amino acids. Per germline, CDR1 SGHVS and CDR2 FQNEAQ. V lost 4 bases, J lost 4 bases, and 11 bases stayed unmatched. This chain's CDR3 is CASSSRTGESRYNEQFF. DNA of the CDR3: TGTGCCAGCAGCTCCCGGACAGGGGAAAGTAGGTACAATGAGCAGTTCTTC.

The chain employs TRBV5-1 and TRBJ2-2; tentatively, D is TRBD2 (6 bases). The CDR3 is 17 residues long. Deletions cut 4 bases from V and 5 bases from J, with 21 bases between. CDR1 is SGHRS, CDR2 YFSETQ, per germline. CDR3 region: CASSPSPPGGGTGELFF. The CDR3, as DNA: TGCGCCAGCAGCCCAAGCCCCCCCGGGGGAGGTACCGGGGAGCTGTTTTTT. Filled out from reference TRBV5-1 and TRBJ2-2, the complete variable domain reads KAGVTQTPRYLIKTRGQQVTLSCSPISGHRSVSWYQQTPGQGLQFLFEYFSETQRNKGNFPGRFSGRQFSNSRSEMNVSTLELGDSALYLCASSPSPPGGGTGELFFGEGSRLTVL.

Comments on this clonotype: A much larger clonotype is one base distant, so this may be a read error. The V and J genes are TRBV27 and TRBJ2-3; 11 bases match TRBD1. Germline CDR1 MNHEY, CDR2 SMNVEV (reference sequence). The CDR3 spans 14 residues. The chain's CDR3 is CAGSWTGGADTQYF. The CDR3 DNA reads TGTGCCGGCAGTTGGACAGGGGGCGCAGATACGCAGTATTTT.

This clonotype was picked up many times. The chain carries TRBV18 and TRBJ1-1; 7 nucleotides align to TRBD1. V shed 5 bases and J 4 bases; nucleotides not matched to a gene: 7. Germline-derived CDR1 and CDR2 are KGHSH and LQKENI. This CDR3 spans 14 amino acids. The CDR3 is CASSDGTVRTEAFF. The CDR3 DNA reads TGTGCCAGCTCAGACGGGACAGTGCGCACTGAAGCTTTCTTT.

In this sample, this clonotype turned up many times. V and J are TRBV7-2 and TRBJ2-3; the match to TRBD2 covers 8 bases. The CDR3 runs to 16 residues. Germline CDR1 is SGHTA and CDR2 is FQGNSA. V lost 3 bases to trimming and J lost 2 bases; unmatched junction nucleotides: 7. The CDR3 sequence is CASSFRTSSLTDTQYF. In nucleotides, the CDR3 is TGTGCCAGCAGCTTCCGGACTAGCAGCCTCACAGATACGCAGTATTTT.

The chain is built from TRBV9 and TRBJ1-2; TRBD1 is a possible D gene (6 bases). The germline V gene has CDR1 SGDLS and CDR2 YYNGEE. The length of the CDR3 is 14 residues. V lost 3 bases and J lost 0, with 9 bases in between. The CDR3 DNA is TGTGCCAGCAGCGCGGACAGAACTAACTATGGCTACACCTTC. It yields the protein CASSADRTNYGYTF.